These 21 T cell receptor beta chains were all obtained from the same sample, sequenced in a study of T cells in Graves' hyperthyroidism and ophthalmopathy. The CDR3 regions of TCR beta were amplified from RNA transcripts. The HTBI primer set drove a first-round RT-PCR of the TCR CDR3. TCRdb re-called the multiplex PCR reads with MiXCR, one entry per CDR3 protein. The profile shows 360,000 or so distinct CDR3 sequences, approximately 16% of them singletons. What was sequenced was blood. These receptor sequences come from a woman aged 55-69 years with Graves' ophthalmopathy.

This clonotype has only a few counts. V is TRBV5-6 and J is TRBJ1-2; 8 bases match TRBD1. The V gene's germline CDR1 is SGHDT and CDR2 YYEEEE. This CDR3 has 16 residues. J lost 5 bases, V lost 0 bases, and 9 bases had no gene match. The CDR3 bases are TGTGCCAGCAGCTTGGTAGACAGGGGATCGGGGTATGGCTACACCTTC. It codes for CASSLVDRGSGYGYTF. The whole variable domain, remainder taken from reference TRBV5-6 and TRBJ1-2, is DAGVTQSPTHLIKTRGQQVTLRCSPKSGHDTVSWYQQALGQGPQFIFQYYEEEERQRGNFPDRFSGHQFPNYSSELNVNALLLGDSALYLCASSLVDRGSGYGYTFGSGTRLTVV.

The chain employs TRBV28 and TRBJ2-7; TRBD1 matches 9 bases. Germline lookup yields CDR1 MDHEN and CDR2 SYDVKM. The junction had 10 bases not matched to a gene; V was cut back by 3 bases and J by 4 bases. The CDR3 runs 16 residues. The DNA of the CDR3 is TGTGCCAGCAGTTTGGGGGGGGGGACAGGGTGGTACGAGCAGTACTTC. This sequence encodes CASSLGGGTGWYEQYF. Combining the CDR3 with reference TRBV28 and TRBJ2-7 gives the whole variable domain DVKVTQSSRYLVKRTGEKVFLECVQDMDHENMFWYRQDPGLGLRLIYFSYDVKMKEKGDIPEGYSVSREKKERFSLILESASTNQTSMYLCASSLGGGTGWYEQYFGPGTRLTVT.

This clonotype was observed many times. The genes are TRBV28 and TRBJ1-5; tentatively, D is TRBD1 (6 bases). The CDR3 extends over 20 amino acids. Germline V gene sequence: CDR1 MDHEN, CDR2 SYDVKM. V was shortened by 2 bases and J by 0 bases, with 23 bases between the two germline ends. CDR3 sequence: CASSLKTQGFVGGSNQPQHF. CDR3 nucleotides: TGTGCCAGCAGTTTAAAGACCCAGGGGTTCGTCGGCGGTAGCAATCAGCCCCAGCATTTT.

This chain uses TRBV28 with TRBJ2-7; possibly TRBD1 or TRBD2 for D (6 bases each). The CDR3 is made up of 14 amino acids. Per the germline V gene, CDR1 is MDHEN and CDR2 is SYDVKM. V lost 4 bases and J lost 4, with 14 bases in between. This CDR3 reads CASSSLGGLYEQYF. The CDR3 DNA is TGTGCCAGCAGTTCCCTGGGGGGCCTTTACGAGCAGTACTTC.

This rearrangement joins TRBV19 to TRBJ1-3; D is perhaps TRBD1 (5 bases). Germline CDR1 reads LNHDA; CDR2 reads SQIVND (reference sequence). Trimming shortened V by 6 bases and J by 2 bases, and 14 bases separated the two germline ends. The CDR3 is 15 residues long. This CDR3 is CASRNRDRAGNTIYF. The CDR3 DNA is TGTGCCAGTAGGAACCGGGACCGCGCTGGAAACACCATATATTTT.

Many counts were recorded for this clonotype. The chain is built from TRBV2 and TRBJ1-2, with D uncertain. Germline assignment: CDR1 SNHLY and CDR2 FYNNEI. V lost 7 bases to trimming and J lost 1 base, with 7 bases between them. This CDR3 is 12 amino acids long. The CDR3 nucleotides are TGTGCCAGCAACTACCTTAACTATGGCTACACCTTC. This codes for CASNYLNYGYTF.

This clonotype was seen at least ten times. The chain joins TRBV7-2 to TRBJ2-1; D not resolved. CDR3 size: 14 residues. Per the germline V gene, CDR1 is SGHTA and CDR2 is FQGNSA. Trimming took 5 bases from V and 5 from J, leaving 13 bases between them. As DNA, the CDR3 is TGTGCCAGCAGCCCCCGGTTTCGCAACAATGAGCAGTTCTTC. This translates into CASSPRFRNNEQFF.

This clonotype occurred a few times. One junction end disagrees with the germline gene, perhaps due to a read error. V usage is TRBV28 and J usage is TRBJ2-7; perhaps TRBD2 as D (6 bases). Germline V gene data show CDR1 as MDHEN and CDR2 as SYDVKM. CDR3 size: 16 residues. The CDR3 reads CASRSPLRRGEWEQNF. The CDR3 DNA reads TGTGCCAGCAGATCCCCTCTTAGGAGGGGCGAGTGGGAGCAAAACTTC.

This clonotype was detected ten times or more. This chain connects TRBV7-3 to TRBJ2-5; D is possibly TRBD1 or TRBD2 (5 bases each). Trimming took 2 bases from V and 7 from J, leaving 11 bases between them. This CDR3 is built from 13 residues. CDR1 is SGHTA and CDR2 is FQGTGA in the germline V gene. For the CDR3, the DNA is TGTGCCAGCAGCTTAGACCCTGGGGGGACCCAGTACTTC. Encoded protein: CASSLDPGGTQYF.

Turning to this clonotype: Given a much more abundant clone one base away, this may be a read error. The chain is built from TRBV5-5 and TRBJ2-1; D gene ambiguous. Germline V gene data show CDR1 as SGHKS and CDR2 as YYEKEE (reference sequence). Trimming stripped 7 bases from V and 6 bases from J, with 20 bases between. The CDR3 consists of 15 residues. CDR3 residues: CASGPSDSKPNEQFF. In DNA form, the CDR3 reads TGTGCCAGCGGCCCCAGCGATTCAAAACCCAATGAGCAGTTCTTC.

The V call is TRBV20-1, the J call TRBJ1-2; possibly TRBD1 for D (6 bases). The CDR3 is 15 residues long. Germline CDR1 and CDR2: DFQATT and SNEGSKA (reference sequence). The V gene lost 4 bases and the J gene lost 0 bases, with 15 bases spanning the gap. The CDR3 reads CSAIPRDTSNYGYTF. CDR3 nucleotide sequence: TGCAGTGCTATCCCCCGGGACACTTCTAACTATGGCTACACCTTC.

CDR3 DNA: TGTGCCAGTAGTATAACTAGCGGAGCAGATACGCAGTATTTT. Amino acids: CASSITSGADTQYF. The chain joins TRBV19 to TRBJ2-3; 8 nucleotides agree with TRBD2. Germline V gives CDR1 LNHDA, CDR2 SQIVND (reference sequence). The CDR3 consists of 14 residues. J gave up 4 bases and V 2 bases, and 2 bases lay outside the gene matches. Full variable domain (remainder filled in from reference TRBV19 and TRBJ2-3): DGGITQSPKYLFRKEGQNVTLSCEQNLNHDAMYWYRQDPGQGLRLIYYSQIVNDFQKGDIAEGYSVSREKKESFPLTVTSAQKNPTAFYLCASSITSGADTQYFGPGTRLTVL.

This clonotype was seen at least ten times. The chain recombines TRBV9 with TRBJ2-5; 7 bases fit TRBD2. CDR3 length: 16 residues. The V gene end was trimmed by 2 bases and the J gene end by 1 base; junction bases not matched to a gene: 8. Germline CDR1 reads SGDLS; CDR2 reads YYNGEE. For the CDR3, the DNA is TGTGCCAGCAGCGTCTCCTCCTCTAGCGGCCAAGAGACCCAGTACTTC. This gives the protein CASSVSSSSGQETQYF.

This clonotype was picked up many times. The chain recombines TRBV3-1 with TRBJ2-5; either TRBD1 or TRBD2 may supply D (6 bases each). Trimming took 3 bases from V and 0 from J, leaving 11 bases between them. Looked up from germline, CDR1 is LGHDT and CDR2 is YNNKEL (reference sequence). This CDR3 comprises 15 residues. The CDR3 sequence is CASSQVGGNQETQYF. The CDR3 bases are TGTGCCAGCAGCCAGGTAGGGGGGAACCAAGAGACCCAGTACTTC.

At least ten counts were recorded for this clonotype. The gene calls are TRBV2 and TRBJ2-7; D is unclear. The ends were cut back, 8 bases at V and 0 bases at J, with 14 bases in the middle. CDR1 and CDR2 (germline): SNHLY, FYNNEI. The CDR3 loop spans 14 amino acids. The DNA for the CDR3 is TGTGCCAGCGGGCCAACCATGGACTCCTACGAGCAGTACTTC. Translation gives CASGPTMDSYEQYF.

This clonotype came up many times. This rearrangement joins TRBV5-1 to TRBJ2-7, with D uncertain. Germline CDR1 SGHRS, CDR2 YFSETQ. V lost 5 bases and J lost 3, with 9 bases in between. The CDR3 is made up of 12 amino acids. Here the CDR3 reads CASREKGYEQYF. The CDR3 DNA is TGCGCCAGCAGGGAGAAGGGCTACGAGCAGTACTTC.

The chain combines TRBV5-1 with TRBJ2-1, with 10 nucleotides matching TRBD1. The CDR3 length is 15 residues. Looked up from germline, CDR1 is SGHRS and CDR2 is YFSETQ. With V trimmed by 4 bases and J by 4 bases, 5 bases remained unmatched. The CDR3 coding sequence is TGCGCCAGCAGCCCGGAGGGACAGGGGTACAATGAGCAGTTCTTC. As protein: CASSPEGQGYNEQFF.

This clonotype was seen a few times. The chain couples TRBV7-9 to TRBJ2-7; D remains unclear. CDR1 and CDR2 (germline): SEHNR, FQNEAQ (reference sequence). Trimming took off 6 bases at V and 7 bases at J, with 16 bases between the two ends. The CDR3 is 13 residues long. CDR3 residues: CASREPLGWEQYF. CDR3 sequence (DNA): TGTGCCAGCAGGGAGCCGTTAGGATGGGAGCAGTACTTC.

This clonotype was seen at least ten times. V and J are TRBV6-1 and TRBJ1-5; no clear D. CDR3 length: 16 residues. Per the germline V gene, CDR1 is MNHNS and CDR2 is SASEGT. V lost 1 base and J 0 bases, leaving 10 bases between the germline ends. CDR3 loop: CASSEGEQLSNQPQHF. CDR3 nucleotides: TGTGCCAGCAGTGAAGGGGAACAGCTTAGCAATCAGCCCCAGCATTTT.

This clonotype was recorded at least ten times. The chain combines TRBV3-1 with TRBJ2-1, with 7 bases identical to TRBD1. This CDR3 comprises 18 residues. With 4 bases clipped from V and 0 bases from J, the junction kept 12 bases outside the gene matches. Germline V gene data show CDR1 as LGHDT and CDR2 as YNNKEL (reference sequence). CDR3 amino acids: CASSPTQGKFSSYNEQFF. CDR3 DNA: TGTGCCAGCAGCCCAACACAGGGGAAGTTTAGCTCCTACAATGAGCAGTTCTTC.

This clonotype was seen ten or more times. The V call is TRBV18, the J call TRBJ2-3; D possibly corresponds to TRBD1 (6 bases). V was trimmed by 6 bases and J by 3 bases, leaving 16 bases between them. The CDR3 totals 15 residues. The germline V gene has CDR1 KGHSH and CDR2 LQKENI. This CDR3 reads CASSPRQDGTDTQYF. The CDR3, as DNA: TGTGCCAGCTCCCCTAGACAGGACGGTACAGATACGCAGTATTTT. The full variable domain, with the rest looked up from reference TRBV18 and TRBJ2-3, is NAGVMQNPRHLVRRRGQEARLRCSPMKGHSHVYWYRQLPEEGLKFMVYLQKENIIDESGMPKERFSAEFPKEGPSILRIQQVVRGDSAAYFCASSPRQDGTDTQYFGPGTRLTVL.